This T cell receptor beta chain was captured by sequencing in a study of blood T cells in healthy people across ages (dated by TCRdb to about 2015). About the full investigation: In model experiments, template switching captured about one uniquely barcoded TCR beta cDNA molecule for every two T cells. Donors of different ages were randomly distributed across sequencing lanes to avoid experimental bias. Four age groups were formed from the donors: young (average 16 years), middle-aged (around 40), aged (62) and long-lived (less than 85). Using the same blood draw, the study looked at two additional independent replicas of 1 million unique cDNA reads for two donors, one aged 18 to 30 and the other aged 80 or older. Age-related changes in TCR beta repertoire diversity were measured in the study by deep sequencing normalized with unique cDNA molecular identifiers. What the research found in general, with its limitations: Because the CMV infection status of the donors was unknown, age-related changes in expanded clonotypes may potentially have been confounded. As age increased, observed TCR beta diversity per million T cells dropped in a roughly linear way, and a significant reduction was already evident by age approximately 40. There was a strong correlation between observed TCR beta diversity and the percentage of naive T cells measured by flow cytometry. Estimates of total diversity based on one million sequenced T cells were considered lower bounds and underestimates. The long-lived group showed more naive CD4+ T cells, fewer expanded clones and increased TCR diversity than the aged group, suggesting age selection. Conclusive comparison of naive and antigen-experienced compartments was prevented by the profiling of bulk unsorted PBMCs.

The CDR1 and CDR2 encoded by the germline V gene (reference sequence) are DFQATT and SNEGSKA. Germline trimming: 5 bases from V, 0 bases from J; junction bases outside gene matches: 11. Reading from cysteine to phenylalanine, the CDR3 counts 17 amino acids. Only the CDR3 region is kept as DNA, spanning 51 bases read in frame from base 1. Donors were 35 to 40 systemically healthy Caucasian individuals from Russia aged 6 to 90 years. Each donor gave about 9.2 milliliters of peripheral blood, drawn into EDTA-treated Vacutainer tubes. PBMCs were isolated by Ficoll-Paque density-gradient centrifugation, with at least 7 million obtained per sample. Total RNA, at least 5.5 micrograms per sample, was extracted from PBMCs with Trizol reagent. Naive CD45RAhigh/CD27high T cell percentages were measured by flow cytometry on a PBMC aliquot from every donor. The library was built by means of 5' RACE. Sequenced using an Illumina HiSeq 2500. The second PCR ran for about 7 to 11 cycles and used a J-beta primer mix along with a sample-barcoded 5' primer. A unique molecular identifier was introduced onto each TCR beta cDNA molecule by a template-switch 5' adaptor carrying 12 random nucleotides. Each sample yielded at least 3 million CDR3-containing paired-end reads. First-strand cDNA synthesis was performed from all RNA using the Mint cDNA synthesis kit, with priming by a TRBC-specific oligonucleotide. All cDNA was treated with uracil-DNA glycosylase and then went through a first 18-cycle PCR with the universal primers M1SS and BC2_uni_R. On the study's bioinformatics: Normalization of each sample was performed by random selection of 1 million high-quality reads, each carrying a distinct molecular identifier. Instead of being binned into consensus sequences, reads that shared molecular identifiers were thrown out. MiTCR, set to a Q25 quality threshold and the strictest error-elimination algorithm, was used for CDR3 identification, clonotype clustering and error correction. A nonparametric unseen species model with Euler transformation was used to estimate lower-bound total TCR beta diversity. Using fastp trimming at Q25 and MiXCR clonotype assembly, TCRdb reanalyzed the public sequencing data and kept in-frame beta chains. Each record represents a unique CDR3 protein, reported with the most common genes and DNA among its rows. These V and J calls are TCRdb output, not the study's own analysis. This sample has about 2 million distinct CDR3 sequences in its table, and around half of those were observed once. Of the sample, over 2% falls within the top ten clones.

There are a few counts of this clonotype. Its recognized antigen is unknown. One base away there is no much larger clone; base qualities are not given. This chain is built from TRBV20-1 and TRBJ2-5; 11 bases in between match TRBD2. The sequenced sample was blood. The TCR was taken from a woman in her forties in good health. The CDR3 here reads CSAPGGPSGGHQETQYF. The nucleotide sequence is TGCAGTGCTCCCGGAGGGCCTAGCGGGGGGCACCAAGAGACCCAGTACTTC.